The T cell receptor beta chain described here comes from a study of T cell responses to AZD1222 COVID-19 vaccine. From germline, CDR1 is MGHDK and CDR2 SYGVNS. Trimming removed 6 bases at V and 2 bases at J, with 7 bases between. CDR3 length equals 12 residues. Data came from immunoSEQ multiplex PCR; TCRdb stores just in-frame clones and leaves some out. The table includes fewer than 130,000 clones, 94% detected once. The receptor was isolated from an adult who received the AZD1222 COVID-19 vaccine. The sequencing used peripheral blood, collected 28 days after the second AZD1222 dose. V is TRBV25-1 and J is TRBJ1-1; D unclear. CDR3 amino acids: CASRQINTEAFF. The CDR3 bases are TGTGCCAGCAGACAGATAAACACTGAAGCTTTCTTT. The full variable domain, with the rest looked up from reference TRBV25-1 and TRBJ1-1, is EADIYQTPRYLVIGTGKKITLECSQTMGHDKMYWYQQDPGMELHLIHYSYGVNSTEKGDLSSESTVSRIRTEHFPLTLESARPSHTSQYLCASRQINTEAFFGQGTRLTVV.